This note documents a single TCR beta chain sequence. Its antigen is unidentified. On sorted subsets, replicate PCRs used 200 ng DNA, or tens of thousands of T cell genomes. Sequencing was performed with immunoSEQ multiplex PCR; in TCRdb, only in-frame clones are kept and a portion is missing. The table records some 980,000 clones, more than 75% of them present only once. Memory CD4+ cells were the fraction left after CD45RA+ naive selection. This sample was taken from a study of shared clonotypes between healthy human individuals. Across the study: Each donor contributed plates that comprised three CD4 naive, three CD4 memory, two CD8 naive and one CD8 memory. Study-wide results and caveats: Blood was the sole source, and tissue repertoires probably differ.

The CDR3 spans 15 residues. Trimming took 0 bases from V and 6 from J, leaving 15 bases between them. Germline CDR1 LGHNA, CDR2 YSLEER. V is TRBV4-3 and J is TRBJ2-7; no clear D gene. The clonotype was recovered from a man between 18 and 29 years old in good health. The source material was memory CD4+ T cells sorted from blood. Subset denoted: CD45RA-negative fraction. The CDR3 protein is CASSQDIGRRPEQYF. In DNA, the CDR3 is TGCGCCAGCAGCCAAGATATAGGACGCCGCCCCGAGCAGTACTTC.